This T cell receptor (beta chain) emerged from a study of T cells expressing NK-cell markers. Study-wide background: Sorted T-cell subsets CD3+CD56+NKG2C+, CD3+CD56+NKG2C- and CD3+CD56-NKG2C+ were TCR beta-sequenced. Study-wide results and limits: The same clonotypes also predominated in the CD3+CD56-NKG2C+ fraction of a few donors. What remained unclear was the HCMV specificity of expanded NKG2C+ T cell clones.

Making the TCR beta cDNA relied on 5'RACE template switching with UMIs. Each CDR3 protein gets one entry in TCRdb, which reprocessed the 5' RACE reads and gives no DNA. In total, the table holds 500,000 to 600,000 distinct CDR3 sequences. The CDR3 consists of 12 residues. Germline CDR1 SGHNT, CDR2 YYREEE (reference sequence). About this clonotype: As yet, its antigen is unknown.

The sample consisted of blood T cells: a sorted CD56 or NKG2C T cell subset, CD4+ or CD8+ T cells, or bulk PBMC T cells (not recorded which). This receptor was taken from a man younger than 35 in good health. This chain joins TRBV5-4 and TRBJ1-4; the TRBD1 assignment by TCRdb is unverifiable without DNA. This chain's CDR3 is CASSGANEKLFF.